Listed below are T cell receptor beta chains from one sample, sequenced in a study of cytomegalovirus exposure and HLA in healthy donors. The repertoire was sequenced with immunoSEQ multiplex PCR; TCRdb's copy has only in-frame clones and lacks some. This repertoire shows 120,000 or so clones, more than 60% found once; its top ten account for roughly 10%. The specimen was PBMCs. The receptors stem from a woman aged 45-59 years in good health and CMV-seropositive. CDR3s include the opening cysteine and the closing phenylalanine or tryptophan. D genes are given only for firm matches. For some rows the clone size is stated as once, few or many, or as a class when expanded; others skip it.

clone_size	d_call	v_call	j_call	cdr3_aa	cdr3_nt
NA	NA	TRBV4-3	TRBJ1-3	CASSIYTEIGNTIYF	TGCGCCAGCAGCATTTATACGGAGATCGGAAACACCATATATTTT
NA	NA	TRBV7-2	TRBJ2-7	CASSLEPGWRYEQYF	TGTGCCAGCAGCTTAGAGCCAGGGTGGCGATACGAGCAGTACTTC
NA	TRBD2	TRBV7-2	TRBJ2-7	CASSLGWGLQYEQYF	TGTGCCAGCAGCTTGGGTTGGGGACTACAATACGAGCAGTACTTC
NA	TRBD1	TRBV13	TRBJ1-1	CASSYETGDWSTEAFF	TGTGCCAGCAGCTACGAGACAGGGGATTGGTCCACTGAAGCTTTCTTT
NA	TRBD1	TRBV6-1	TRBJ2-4	CASSPDRALQYF	TGTGCCAGCAGTCCAGACAGGGCCCTTCAGTACTTC
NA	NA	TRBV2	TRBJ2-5	CASSMAEGGKTQYF	TGTGCCAGCAGTATGGCTGAGGGCGGGAAGACCCAGTACTTC
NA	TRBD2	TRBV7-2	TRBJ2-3	CASSLGGGLAGVRDTQYF	TGTGCCAGCAGCTTAGGGGGCGGACTAGCGGGAGTAAGGGATACGCAGTATTTT
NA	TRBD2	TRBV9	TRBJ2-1	CASSLGTSGRVHNEQFF	TGTGCCAGCAGCCTAGGGACTAGCGGGAGGGTCCACAATGAGCAGTTCTTC
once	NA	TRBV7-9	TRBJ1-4	CASSLTAGEKLFF	TGTGCCAGCAGCTTGACAGCGGGTGAAAAACTGTTTTTT
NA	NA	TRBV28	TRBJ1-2	CASRTGRDGYTF	TGTGCCAGCAGAACCGGGAGGGATGGCTACACCTTC
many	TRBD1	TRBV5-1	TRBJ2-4	CASSLTGGKNIQYF	TGCGCCAGCAGCTTGACAGGGGGCAAAAACATTCAGTACTTC
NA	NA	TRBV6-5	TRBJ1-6	CASSYSGDNHNSPLHF	TGTGCCAGCAGTTACTCGGGGGACAACCATAATTCACCCCTCCACTTT
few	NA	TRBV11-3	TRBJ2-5	CASSLGPSGETQYF	TGTGCCAGCAGCTTAGGCCCGTCGGGGGAGACCCAGTACTTC